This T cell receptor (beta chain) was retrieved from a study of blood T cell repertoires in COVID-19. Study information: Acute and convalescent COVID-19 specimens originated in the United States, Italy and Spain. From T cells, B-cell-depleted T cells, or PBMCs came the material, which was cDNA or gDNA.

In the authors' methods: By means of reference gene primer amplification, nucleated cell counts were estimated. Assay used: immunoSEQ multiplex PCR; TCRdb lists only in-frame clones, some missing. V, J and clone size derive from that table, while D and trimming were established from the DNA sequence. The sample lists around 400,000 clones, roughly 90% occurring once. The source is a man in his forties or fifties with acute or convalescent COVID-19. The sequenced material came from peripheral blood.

CDR3: CASSLSRAEKLFF. The CDR3 nucleotides are TGTGCCAGCAGCTTAAGCAGGGCTGAAAAACTGTTTTTT. The chain combines TRBV7-2 with TRBJ1-4, with a tentative D call TRBD1 (5 bases). This CDR3 is built from 13 residues. Germline V gene sequence: CDR1 SGHTA, CDR2 FQGNSA. Trimming shortened V by 2 bases and J by 7 bases, and 8 bases separated the two germline ends.